This TCR beta chain came from a study of T cell repertoires in cytomegalovirus infection (dated by TCRdb to between 2018 and 2021). Regarding the research as a whole: Alongside well-studied HLA-B-restricted epitopes, the peptide stimulations were aimed at recently identified HLA-C-restricted CMV epitopes, whose presentation resists viral immunomodulation. Donor HLA type was relevant to the analysis, as public TCR beta signatures indicated carriage of CMV infection together with the matching HLA type.

Sequenced using an Illumina HiSeq 1500. The raw public data were reprocessed by TCRdb itself: fastp quality trimming at Q25, MiXCR clonotype calling, in-frame beta chains only. A single entry per CDR3 protein holds the most common genes and DNA from its merged rows. The sample table shows a few hundred thousand distinct CDR3 sequences, and approximately 40% are seen once. Of the sample, 48% falls within the top ten clones. V and J lose 3 bases and 4 bases, and a span of 11 bases separates them. CDR1 and CDR2, per the germline V gene, are ENHRY and SYGVKD. Counted from cysteine to phenylalanine, this CDR3 has 14 amino acids. Of the read, only the CDR3 DNA is kept; its 42 bases are in frame from base 1. Points on this clonotype: Its recognized antigen is unknown. No base quality values were provided; no much bigger clone lies one nucleotide off.

The treatment or condition label, read with the paper, signifies: in vitro stimulation with specific CMV peptide epitopes to enrich CMV-specific T cells. Study-wide findings and limitations: Carriers of CMV infection plus the relevant HLA type were discriminated by the cumulative frequency of public TCR beta family members in the study cohort and in an independent roughly 340-donor cohort. The ex vivo response was dominated by HLA-C-restricted CMV-specific TCR beta clonotypes, which also provided the single most frequent clonotype in two of eight donors.

This sequence originates from a human donor in good health (CMV status not recorded). Some clones in this sample may be carry-over from other donors' samples. The chain links TRBV10-3 with TRBJ2-3; no D segment can be confidently identified. Sequences were derived from cultured PBMCs, sampled from culture after CMV antigen stimulation. The CDR3 sequence is CAISDPRKADTQYF. The DNA is TGTGCCATCAGTGATCCGCGCAAGGCAGATACGCAGTATTTT.